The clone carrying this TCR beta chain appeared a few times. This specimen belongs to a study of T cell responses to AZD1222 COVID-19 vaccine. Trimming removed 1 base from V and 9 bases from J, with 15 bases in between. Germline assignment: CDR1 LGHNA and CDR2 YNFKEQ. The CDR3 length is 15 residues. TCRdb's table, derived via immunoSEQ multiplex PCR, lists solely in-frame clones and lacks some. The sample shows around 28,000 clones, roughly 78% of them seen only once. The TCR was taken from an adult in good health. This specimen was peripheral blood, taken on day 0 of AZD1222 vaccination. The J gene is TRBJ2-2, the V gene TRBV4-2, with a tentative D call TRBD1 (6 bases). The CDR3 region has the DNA TGTGCCAGCAGCCAAGCTATTCAGGGGCTTAGGGAGCTGTTTTTT. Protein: CASSQAIQGLRELFF.